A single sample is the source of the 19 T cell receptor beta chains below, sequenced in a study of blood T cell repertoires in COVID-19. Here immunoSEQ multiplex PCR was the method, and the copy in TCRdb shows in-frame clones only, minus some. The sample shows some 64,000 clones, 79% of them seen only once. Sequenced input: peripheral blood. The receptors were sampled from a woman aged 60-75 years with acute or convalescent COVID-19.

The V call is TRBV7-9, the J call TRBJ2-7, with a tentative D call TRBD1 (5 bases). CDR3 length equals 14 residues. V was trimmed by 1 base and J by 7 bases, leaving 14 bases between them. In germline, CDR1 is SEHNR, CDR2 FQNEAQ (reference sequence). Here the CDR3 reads CASSLGSQVNEQYF. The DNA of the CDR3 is TGTGCCAGCAGCTTAGGATCACAGGTTAATGAGCAGTACTTC.

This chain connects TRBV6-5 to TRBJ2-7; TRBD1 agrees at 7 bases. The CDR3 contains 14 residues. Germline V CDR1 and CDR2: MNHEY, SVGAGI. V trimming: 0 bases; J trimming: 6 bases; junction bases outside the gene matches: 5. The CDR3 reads CASSYSRTGFEQYF. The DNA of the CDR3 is TGTGCCAGCAGTTACTCGAGGACAGGTTTCGAGCAGTACTTC.

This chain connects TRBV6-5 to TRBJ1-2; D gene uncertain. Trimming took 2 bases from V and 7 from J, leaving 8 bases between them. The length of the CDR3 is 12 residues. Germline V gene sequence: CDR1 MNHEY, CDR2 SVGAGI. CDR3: CASSYLRGGYTF. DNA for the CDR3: TGTGCCAGCAGTTACCTTCGCGGTGGCTACACCTTC.

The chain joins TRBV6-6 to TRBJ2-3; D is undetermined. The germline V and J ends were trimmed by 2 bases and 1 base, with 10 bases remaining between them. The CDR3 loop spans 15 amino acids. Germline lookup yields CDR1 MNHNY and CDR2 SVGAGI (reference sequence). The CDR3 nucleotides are TGTGCCAGCAGTTACAACCCCTCGGGCACAGATACGCAGTATTTT. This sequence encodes CASSYNPSGTDTQYF.

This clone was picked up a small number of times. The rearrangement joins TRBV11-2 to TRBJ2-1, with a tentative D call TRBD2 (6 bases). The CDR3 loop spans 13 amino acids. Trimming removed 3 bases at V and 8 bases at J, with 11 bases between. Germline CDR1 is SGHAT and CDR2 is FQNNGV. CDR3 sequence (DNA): TGTGCCAGCAGCTTGGGGGGTGGCGATGAGCAGTTCTTC. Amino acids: CASSLGGGDEQFF.

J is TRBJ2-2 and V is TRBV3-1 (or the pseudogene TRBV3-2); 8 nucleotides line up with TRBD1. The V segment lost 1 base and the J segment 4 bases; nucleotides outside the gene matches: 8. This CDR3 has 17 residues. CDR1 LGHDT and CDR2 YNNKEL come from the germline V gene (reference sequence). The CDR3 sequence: CASSQASTGVSTGELFF. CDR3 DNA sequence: TGTGCCAGCAGCCAAGCATCGACAGGGGTTAGCACCGGGGAGCTGTTTTTT.

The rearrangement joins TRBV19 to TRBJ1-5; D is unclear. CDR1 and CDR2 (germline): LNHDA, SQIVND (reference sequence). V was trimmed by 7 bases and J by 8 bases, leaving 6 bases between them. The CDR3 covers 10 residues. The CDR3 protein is CASNYEPQHF. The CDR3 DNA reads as TGTGCCAGTAACTATGAGCCCCAGCATTTT.

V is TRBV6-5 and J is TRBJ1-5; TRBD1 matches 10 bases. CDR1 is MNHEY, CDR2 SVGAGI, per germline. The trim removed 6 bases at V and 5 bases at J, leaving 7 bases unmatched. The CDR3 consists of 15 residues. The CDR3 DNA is TGTGCCAGCAGCGGGGGACAGGGGAATTATCAGCCCCAGCATTTT. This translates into CASSGGQGNYQPQHF.

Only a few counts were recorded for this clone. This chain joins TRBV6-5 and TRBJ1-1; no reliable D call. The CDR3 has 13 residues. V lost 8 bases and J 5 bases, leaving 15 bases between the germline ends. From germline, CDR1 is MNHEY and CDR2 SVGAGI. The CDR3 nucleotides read TGTGCCAGCGCCACTTCTCTGCAAACTGAAGCTTTCTTT. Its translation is CASATSLQTEAFF.

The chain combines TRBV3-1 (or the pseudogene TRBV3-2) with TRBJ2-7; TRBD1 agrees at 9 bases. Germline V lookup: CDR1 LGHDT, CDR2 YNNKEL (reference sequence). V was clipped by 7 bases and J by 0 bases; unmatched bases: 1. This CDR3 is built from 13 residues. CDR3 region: CASTGQGSYEQYF. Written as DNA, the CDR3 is TGTGCCAGCACGGGACAGGGCTCCTACGAGCAGTACTTC.

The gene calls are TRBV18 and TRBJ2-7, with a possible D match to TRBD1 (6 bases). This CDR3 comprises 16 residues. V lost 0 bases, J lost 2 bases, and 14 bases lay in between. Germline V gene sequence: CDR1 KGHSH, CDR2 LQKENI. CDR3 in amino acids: CASSPPGTRPAYEQYF. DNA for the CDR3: TGTGCCAGCTCACCACCCGGGACACGACCCGCCTACGAGCAGTACTTC.

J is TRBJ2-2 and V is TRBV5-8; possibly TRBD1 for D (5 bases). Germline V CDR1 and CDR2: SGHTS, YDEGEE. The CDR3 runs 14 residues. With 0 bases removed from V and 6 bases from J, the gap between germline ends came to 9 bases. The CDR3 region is CASSLGGHPGELFF. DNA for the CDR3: TGTGCCAGCAGCTTGGGGGGCCACCCCGGGGAGCTGTTTTTT.

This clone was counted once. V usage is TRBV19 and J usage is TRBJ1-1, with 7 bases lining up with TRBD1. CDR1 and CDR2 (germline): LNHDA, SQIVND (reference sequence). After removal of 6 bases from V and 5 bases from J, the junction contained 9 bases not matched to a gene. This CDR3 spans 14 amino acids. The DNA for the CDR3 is TGTGCCAGTAGCAAAGACAGGGCAGGGACTGAAGCTTTCTTT. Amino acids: CASSKDRAGTEAFF. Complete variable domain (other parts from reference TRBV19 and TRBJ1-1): DGGITQSPKYLFRKEGQNVTLSCEQNLNHDAMYWYRQDPGQGLRLIYYSQIVNDFQKGDIAEGYSVSREKKESFPLTVTSAQKNPTAFYLCASSKDRAGTEAFFGQGTRLTVV.

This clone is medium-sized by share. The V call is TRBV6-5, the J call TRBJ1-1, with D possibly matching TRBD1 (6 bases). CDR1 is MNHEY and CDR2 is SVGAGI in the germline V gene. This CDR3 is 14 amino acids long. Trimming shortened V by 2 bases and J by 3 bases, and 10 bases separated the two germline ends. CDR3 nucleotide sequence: TGTGCCAGCAGTTACGCAGGGGCGGACACTGAAGCTTTCTTT. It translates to CASSYAGADTEAFF.

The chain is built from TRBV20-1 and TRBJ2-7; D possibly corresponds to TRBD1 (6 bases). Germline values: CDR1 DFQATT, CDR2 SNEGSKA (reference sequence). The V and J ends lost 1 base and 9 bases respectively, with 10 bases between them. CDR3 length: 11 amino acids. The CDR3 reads CSARAEGVQYF. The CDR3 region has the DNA TGCAGTGCTAGAGCCGAGGGGGTGCAGTACTTC.

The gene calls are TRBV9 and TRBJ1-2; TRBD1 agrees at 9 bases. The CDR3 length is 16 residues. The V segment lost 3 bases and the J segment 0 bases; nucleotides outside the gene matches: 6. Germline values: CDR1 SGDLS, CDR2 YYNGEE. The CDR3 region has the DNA TGTGCCAGCAGCGAGGGACAGGGATTATCTAACTATGGCTACACCTTC. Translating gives CASSEGQGLSNYGYTF.

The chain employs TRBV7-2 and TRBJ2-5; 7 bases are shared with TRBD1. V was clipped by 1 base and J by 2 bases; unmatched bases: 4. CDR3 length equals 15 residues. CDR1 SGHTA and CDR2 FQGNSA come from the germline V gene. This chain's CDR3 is CASSLVTGVQETQYF. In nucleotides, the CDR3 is TGTGCCAGCAGCTTAGTCACAGGGGTGCAAGAGACCCAGTACTTC. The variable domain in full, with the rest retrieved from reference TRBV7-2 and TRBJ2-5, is GAGVSQSPSNKVTEKGKDVELRCDPISGHTALYWYRQSLGQGLEFLIYFQGNSAPDKSGLPSDRFSAERTGGSVSTLTIQRTQQEDSAVYLCASSLVTGVQETQYFGPGTRLLVL.

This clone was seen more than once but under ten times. CDR3: CASRPRGPNYGYTF. The CDR3 DNA reads TGTGCCAGCAGACCGCGGGGGCCTAACTATGGCTACACCTTC. This chain uses TRBV3-1 (or the pseudogene TRBV3-2) with TRBJ1-2, with D possibly TRBD1 on 6 matching bases. Trimming stripped 6 bases from V and 0 bases from J, with 11 bases between. CDR3 size: 14 residues. Germline CDR1 is LGHDT and CDR2 is YNNKEL (reference sequence).

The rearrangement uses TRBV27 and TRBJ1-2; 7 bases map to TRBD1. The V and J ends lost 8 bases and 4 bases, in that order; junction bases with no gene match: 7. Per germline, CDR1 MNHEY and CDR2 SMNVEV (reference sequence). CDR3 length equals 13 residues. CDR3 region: CASSRQGGYGYTF. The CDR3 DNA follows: TGTGCCAGCTCAAGACAGGGAGGCTATGGCTACACCTTC.